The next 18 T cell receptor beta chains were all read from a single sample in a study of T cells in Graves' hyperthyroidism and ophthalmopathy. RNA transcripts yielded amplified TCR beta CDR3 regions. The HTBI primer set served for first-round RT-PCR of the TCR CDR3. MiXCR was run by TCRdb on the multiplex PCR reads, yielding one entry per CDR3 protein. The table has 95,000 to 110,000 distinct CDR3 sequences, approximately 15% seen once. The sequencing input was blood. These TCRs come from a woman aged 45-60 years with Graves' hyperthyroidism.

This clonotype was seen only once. In DNA, the CDR3 is TGCGCCAGCAGGGGGGACAGGGGTATCCTGAACACTGAAGCTTTCTTT. It specifies CASRGDRGILNTEAFF. The rearrangement uses TRBV5-1 and TRBJ1-1, with 10 positions matching TRBD1. The CDR3 is 16 amino acids. The V segment lost 5 bases and the J segment 0 bases; nucleotides outside the gene matches: 7. Germline loops: CDR1 SGHRS, CDR2 YFSETQ.

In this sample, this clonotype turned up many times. CDR3 sequence: CSATYGTQYF. In DNA, the CDR3 is TGCAGTGCTACGTACGGTACGCAGTATTTT. The J gene is TRBJ2-3, the V gene TRBV20-1; D gene uncertain. Trimming took off 4 bases at V and 8 bases at J, with 7 bases between the two ends. The germline V gene encodes CDR1 DFQATT and CDR2 SNEGSKA (reference sequence). The CDR3 runs to 10 residues.

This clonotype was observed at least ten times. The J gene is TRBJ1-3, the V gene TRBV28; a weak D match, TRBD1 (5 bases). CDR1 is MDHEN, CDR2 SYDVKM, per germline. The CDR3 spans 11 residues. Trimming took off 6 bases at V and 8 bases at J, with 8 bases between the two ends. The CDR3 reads CASRGEYTIYF. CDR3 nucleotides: TGTGCCAGCAGGGGGGAGTACACCATATATTTT. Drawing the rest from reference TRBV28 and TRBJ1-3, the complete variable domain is DVKVTQSSRYLVKRTGEKVFLECVQDMDHENMFWYRQDPGLGLRLIYFSYDVKMKEKGDIPEGYSVSREKKERFSLILESASTNQTSMYLCASRGEYTIYFGEGSWLTVV.

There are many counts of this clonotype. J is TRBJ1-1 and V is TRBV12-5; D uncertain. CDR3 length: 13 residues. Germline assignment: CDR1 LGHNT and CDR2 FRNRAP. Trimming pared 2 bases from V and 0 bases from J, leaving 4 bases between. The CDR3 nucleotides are TGTGCTAGTGGTTTGCACATGAACACTGAAGCTTTCTTT. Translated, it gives CASGLHMNTEAFF.

The CDR3 DNA follows: TGCAGTGCCCCCGGGACCGGGACTAGCGGGAGGGGGACCGGGGAGCTGTTTTTT. Protein: CSAPGTGTSGRGTGELFF. This chain joins TRBV20-1 and TRBJ2-2, with TRBD2 matching 16 bases. The length of the CDR3 is 18 residues. Unmatched junction bases numbered 12, after V lost 6 bases and J lost 5 bases. The germline V gene has CDR1 DFQATT and CDR2 SNEGSKA (reference sequence).

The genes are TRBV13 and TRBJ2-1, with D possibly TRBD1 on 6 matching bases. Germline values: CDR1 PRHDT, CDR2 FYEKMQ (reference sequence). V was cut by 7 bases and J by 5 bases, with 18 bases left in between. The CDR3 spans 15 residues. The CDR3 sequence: CASTIRGSLHNEQFF. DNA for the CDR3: TGTGCCAGCACGATAAGGGGGAGCCTCCACAATGAGCAGTTCTTC.

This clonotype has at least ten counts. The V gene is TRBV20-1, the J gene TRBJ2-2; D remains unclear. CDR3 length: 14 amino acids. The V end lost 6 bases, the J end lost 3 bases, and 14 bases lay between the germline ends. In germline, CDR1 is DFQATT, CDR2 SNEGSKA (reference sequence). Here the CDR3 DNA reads TGCAGTGCCAGCCATAGCTGGCACACCGGGGAGCTGTTTTTT. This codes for CSASHSWHTGELFF.

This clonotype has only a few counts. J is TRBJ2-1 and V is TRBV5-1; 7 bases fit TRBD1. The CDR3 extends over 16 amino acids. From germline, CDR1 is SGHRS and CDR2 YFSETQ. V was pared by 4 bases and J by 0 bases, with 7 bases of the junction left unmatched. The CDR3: CASSDMTGNSYNEQFF. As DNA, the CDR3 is TGCGCCAGCAGCGATATGACAGGGAACTCCTACAATGAGCAGTTCTTC.

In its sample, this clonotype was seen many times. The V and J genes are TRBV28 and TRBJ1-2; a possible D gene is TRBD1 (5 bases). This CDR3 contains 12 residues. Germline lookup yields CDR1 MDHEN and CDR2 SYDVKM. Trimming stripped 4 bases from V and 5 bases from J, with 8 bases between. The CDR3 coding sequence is TGTGCCAGCAGTTCGCAGGGATATGGCTACACCTTC. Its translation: CASSSQGYGYTF.

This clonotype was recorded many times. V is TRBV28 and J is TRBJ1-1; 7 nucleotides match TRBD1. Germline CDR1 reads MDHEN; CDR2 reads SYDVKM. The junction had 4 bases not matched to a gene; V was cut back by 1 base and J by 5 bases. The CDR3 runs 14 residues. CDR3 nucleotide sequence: TGTGCCAGCAGTTTATCAGGGGGTGTGACTGAAGCTTTCTTT. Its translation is CASSLSGGVTEAFF.

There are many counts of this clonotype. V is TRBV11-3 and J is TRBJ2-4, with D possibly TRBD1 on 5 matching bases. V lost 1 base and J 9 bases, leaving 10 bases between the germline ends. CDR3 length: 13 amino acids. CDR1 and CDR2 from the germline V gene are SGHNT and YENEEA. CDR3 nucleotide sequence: TGTGCCAGCAGCTTAGGGCAGGGAAGCATTCAGTACTTC. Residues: CASSLGQGSIQYF.

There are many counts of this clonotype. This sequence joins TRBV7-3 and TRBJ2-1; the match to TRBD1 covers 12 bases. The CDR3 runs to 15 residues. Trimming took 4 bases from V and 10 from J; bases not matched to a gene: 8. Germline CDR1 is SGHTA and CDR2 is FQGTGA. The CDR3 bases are TGTGCCAGCAGCTATCCGGGACAGGGGGCGCGGGAGCAGTTCTTC. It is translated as CASSYPGQGAREQFF.

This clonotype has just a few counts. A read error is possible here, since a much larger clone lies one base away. CDR3 in amino acids: CAWGQGLITDTRYF. CDR3 sequence (DNA): TGTGCCTGGGGACAGGGGCTCATCACAGATACGCGGTATTTT. The V call is TRBV30, the J call TRBJ2-3, with 9 bases matching TRBD1. CDR3 length: 14 residues. In germline, CDR1 is GTSNPN, CDR2 SVGIG (reference sequence).

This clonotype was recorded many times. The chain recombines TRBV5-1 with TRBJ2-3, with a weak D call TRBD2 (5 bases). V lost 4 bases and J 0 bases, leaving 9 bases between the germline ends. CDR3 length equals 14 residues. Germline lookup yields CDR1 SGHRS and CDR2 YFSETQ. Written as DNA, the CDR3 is TGCGCCAGCAGCGTGAGCGGTAGCACAGATACGCAGTATTTT. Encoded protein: CASSVSGSTDTQYF.

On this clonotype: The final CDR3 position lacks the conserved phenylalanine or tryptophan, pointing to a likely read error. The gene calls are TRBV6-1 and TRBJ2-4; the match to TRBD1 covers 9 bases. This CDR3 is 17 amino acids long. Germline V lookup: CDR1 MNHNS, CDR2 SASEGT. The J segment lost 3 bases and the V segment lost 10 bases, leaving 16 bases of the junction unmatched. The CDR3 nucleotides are TGTGCCACCCACAGGGGGCGCGTAATCATGGGCAAAAACATTCAGTACCTC. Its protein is CATHRGRVIMGKNIQYL.

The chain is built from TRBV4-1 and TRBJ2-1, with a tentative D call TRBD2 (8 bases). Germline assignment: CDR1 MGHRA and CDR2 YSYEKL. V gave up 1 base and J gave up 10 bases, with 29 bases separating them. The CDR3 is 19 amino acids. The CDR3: CASSQGETGIVAGPGEQFF. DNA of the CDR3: TGCGCCAGCAGCCAAGGGGAGACAGGGATTGTAGCGGGGCCTGGAGAGCAGTTCTTC.

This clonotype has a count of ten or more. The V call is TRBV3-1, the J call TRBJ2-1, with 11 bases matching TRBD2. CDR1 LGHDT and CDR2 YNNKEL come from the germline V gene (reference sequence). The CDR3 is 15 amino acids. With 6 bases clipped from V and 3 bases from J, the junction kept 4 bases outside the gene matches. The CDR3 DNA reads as TGTGCCAGCAGTACTAGCGGGAGTAGCTACAATGAGCAGTTCTTC. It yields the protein CASSTSGSSYNEQFF.

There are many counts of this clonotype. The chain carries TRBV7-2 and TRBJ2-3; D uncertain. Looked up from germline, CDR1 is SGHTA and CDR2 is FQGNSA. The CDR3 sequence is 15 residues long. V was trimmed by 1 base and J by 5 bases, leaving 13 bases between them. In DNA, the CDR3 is TGTGCCAGCAGCTTAGACGCGCTTGTCAGAGATACGCAGTATTTT. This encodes CASSLDALVRDTQYF.